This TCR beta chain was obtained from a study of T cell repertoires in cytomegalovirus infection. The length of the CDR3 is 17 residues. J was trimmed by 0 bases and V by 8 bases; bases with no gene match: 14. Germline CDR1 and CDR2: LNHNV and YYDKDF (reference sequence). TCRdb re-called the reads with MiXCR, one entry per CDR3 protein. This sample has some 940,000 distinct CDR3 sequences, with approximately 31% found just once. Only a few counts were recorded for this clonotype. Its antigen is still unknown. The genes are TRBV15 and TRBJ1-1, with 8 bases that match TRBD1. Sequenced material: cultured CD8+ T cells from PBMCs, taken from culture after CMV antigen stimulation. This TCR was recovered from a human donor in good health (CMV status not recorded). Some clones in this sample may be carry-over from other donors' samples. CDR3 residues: CATHPTGEEGMNTEAFF. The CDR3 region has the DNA TGTGCCACCCACCCGACAGGGGAGGAGGGCATGAACACTGAAGCTTTCTTT.